Listed here are 29 T cell receptor beta chains from one sample, sequenced in a study of blood T cell repertoires in COVID-19 (dated by TCRdb to between 2020 and 2021). The library was prepared using the immunoSEQ multiplex PCR assay. In its TCRdb copy, this immuneACCESS table keeps in-frame sequences only and misses some clones. Where compared with another copy, unresolved V genes explain less than half of these, and the others have no known cause. The sample table records about 98,000 clones; roughly 86% of these occur just once. About a tenth of the sample is in the top ten clones. Material for sequencing was peripheral blood. The receptors were gathered from a man aged 50 or older with acute or convalescent COVID-19.

The V gene is TRBV9, the J gene TRBJ2-7, with 9 bases identical to TRBD2. The V gene end was trimmed by 0 bases and the J gene end by 5 bases; junction bases not matched to a gene: 6. Germline lookup yields CDR1 SGDLS and CDR2 YYNGEE. This CDR3 is built from 15 residues. The CDR3 sequence: CASSVGSGRGDEQYF. As DNA, the CDR3 is TGTGCCAGCAGCGTAGGTAGCGGGAGAGGGGACGAGCAGTACTTC.

The rearrangement links TRBV7-3 to TRBJ2-2; 7 bases line up with TRBD2. There are 14 residues in the CDR3. The J segment lost 4 bases and the V segment lost 5 bases, leaving 4 bases of the junction unmatched. Germline assignment: CDR1 SGHTA and CDR2 FQGTGA. CDR3 nucleotides: TGTGCCAGCAGCCCGGGACTAACCACCGGGGAGCTGTTTTTT. Its protein product is CASSPGLTTGELFF. The full variable domain, in which reference TRBV7-3 and TRBJ2-2 provide the parts outside the CDR3, is GAGVSQTPSNKVTEKGKYVELRCDPISGHTALYWYRQSLGQGPEFLIYFQGTGAADDSGLPNDRFFAVRPEGSVSTLKIQRTERGDSAVYLCASSPGLTTGELFFGEGSRLTVL.

The chain links TRBV5-1 to TRBJ2-4; 12 bases are a match to TRBD2. V was clipped by 4 bases and J by 2 bases; unmatched bases: 13. This CDR3 spans 19 amino acids. Looked up from germline, CDR1 is SGHRS and CDR2 is YFSETQ. CDR3 DNA: TGCGCCAGCAGCGGCGACCCGACTAGCGGGAGCCCCCCCAAAAACATTCAGTACTTC. Protein sequence: CASSGDPTSGSPPKNIQYF.

The chain joins TRBV28 to TRBJ2-1, with D perhaps matching TRBD2 (5 bases). CDR1 and CDR2 from the germline V gene are MDHEN and SYDVKM. This CDR3 is 14 amino acids long. V lost 7 bases and J 3 bases, leaving 13 bases between the germline ends. The CDR3 DNA sequence: TGTGCCAGCACCGGCTTGGAGGACTACAATGAGCAGTTCTTC. It specifies CASTGLEDYNEQFF.

CDR3 loop: CASSTDYMNTEAFF. Written as DNA, the CDR3 is TGTGCCAGTAGTACAGATTATATGAACACTGAAGCTTTCTTT. The rearrangement links TRBV19 to TRBJ1-1, with D uncertain. V dropped 4 bases and J dropped 0 bases, with 9 bases sitting between them. CDR1 and CDR2 from the germline V gene are LNHDA and SQIVND (reference sequence). This CDR3 is built from 14 residues.

V and J are TRBV5-1 and TRBJ2-2; 13 nucleotides line up with TRBD2. J was trimmed by 1 base and V by 2 bases; bases with no gene match: 2. Germline V CDR1 and CDR2: SGHRS, YFSETQ. The CDR3 sequence is 17 residues long. The CDR3 is CASSFRTSGRNTGELFF. In DNA form, the CDR3 reads TGCGCCAGCAGCTTCAGGACTAGCGGGAGGAACACCGGGGAGCTGTTTTTT.

The V gene is TRBV5-1, the J gene TRBJ2-7, with 15 bases lining up with TRBD2. CDR1 is SGHRS, CDR2 YFSETQ, per germline. The CDR3 has 15 residues. V lost 3 bases and J lost 6; bases outside the gene matches: 4. The CDR3 DNA reads TGCGCCAGCAGCTGGACTAGCGGGAGGGCCCCCGAGCAGTACTTC. It is translated as CASSWTSGRAPEQYF.

V is TRBV5-1 and J is TRBJ1-5, with a possible D match to TRBD1 (5 bases). Germline V gene sequence: CDR1 SGHRS, CDR2 YFSETQ. The CDR3 spans 13 residues. The V end lost 0 bases, the J end lost 6 bases, and 7 bases lay between the germline ends. This CDR3 reads CASSLGRGQPQHF. The CDR3 region has the DNA TGCGCCAGCAGCTTGGGGAGGGGTCAGCCCCAGCATTTT.

The gene calls are TRBV11-2 and TRBJ2-3, with TRBD2 as a possible D gene (5 bases). The length of the CDR3 is 16 residues. Trimming shortened V by 1 base and J by 1 base, and 12 bases separated the two germline ends. CDR1 is SGHAT, CDR2 FQNNGV, per germline. CDR3 nucleotides: TGTGCCAGCAGCTTAGGGCGCGGAGGAGGCACAGATACGCAGTATTTT. Its translation is CASSLGRGGGTDTQYF.

The rearrangement links TRBV7-2 to TRBJ1-1; 8 nucleotides match TRBD1. Germline CDR1 and CDR2: SGHTA and FQGNSA. The CDR3 sequence is 14 residues long. V shed 3 bases and J 4 bases; nucleotides not matched to a gene: 4. The CDR3 region has the DNA TGTGCCAGCAGCTTCCGGGACAGGCCCACTGAAGCTTTCTTT. Amino acid sequence: CASSFRDRPTEAFF.

The chain recombines TRBV21-1 with TRBJ2-7; the table names TRBD1, a call not compared with the DNA. TRBV21-1 is termed a pseudogene. CDR3 length equals 13 residues. In DNA form, the CDR3 reads TGTGCCAGCAGCAATGACAGGCCCTACGAGCAGTACTTC. This gives the protein CASSNDRPYEQYF.

V is TRBV25-1 and J is TRBJ2-3; D is unresolved. The V end was cut by 6 bases, the J end by 4 bases, with 5 bases between. Germline loops: CDR1 MGHDK, CDR2 SYGVNS. This CDR3 has 11 amino acids. In DNA, the CDR3 is TGTGCCAGCAGCCATTCAGATACGCAGTATTTT. Amino acid sequence: CASSHSDTQYF.

The chain is built from TRBV19 and TRBJ1-2; D not certain. V gave up 5 bases and J gave up 2 bases, with 12 bases separating them. The CDR3 length is 14 residues. The germline V gene has CDR1 LNHDA and CDR2 SQIVND (reference sequence). This CDR3 is CASSPFTGNYGYTF. As DNA, the CDR3 is TGTGCCAGTAGTCCTTTTACGGGAAACTATGGCTACACCTTC.

J is TRBJ2-7 and V is TRBV24-1; 8 positions match TRBD2. This CDR3 comprises 15 residues. Per the germline V gene, CDR1 is KGHDR and CDR2 is SFDVKD. V dropped 4 bases and J dropped 4; count of bases not matched to a gene: 8. CDR3 region: CATSDTSGSAYEQYF. For the CDR3, the DNA is TGTGCCACCAGTGACACCAGCGGGAGTGCGTACGAGCAGTACTTC.

This clone occurred a few times. V usage is TRBV27 and J usage is TRBJ1-4, with D possibly matching TRBD1 (6 bases). V was pared by 3 bases and J by 5 bases, with 10 bases between. CDR1 and CDR2 (germline): MNHEY, SMNVEV (reference sequence). The CDR3 covers 14 residues. For the CDR3, the DNA is TGTGCCAGCAGTTTCGACAGGAAAAATGAAAAACTGTTTTTT. Its protein is CASSFDRKNEKLFF.

The chain links TRBV30 to TRBJ2-1; the D gene is possibly TRBD2 (5 bases). V dropped 2 bases and J dropped 9 bases, with 11 bases sitting between them. CDR1 and CDR2 from the germline V gene are GTSNPN and SVGIG (reference sequence). The CDR3 length is 12 residues. The CDR3 region is CAWSYSGGEQFF. CDR3 nucleotides: TGTGCCTGGAGTTATTCCGGAGGTGAGCAGTTCTTC. Combining the CDR3 with reference TRBV30 and TRBJ2-1 gives the whole variable domain SQTIHQWPATLVQPVGSPLSLECTVEGTSNPNLYWYRQAAGRGLQLLFYSVGIGQISSEVPQNLSASRPQDRQFILSSKKLLLSDSGFYLCAWSYSGGEQFFGPGTRLTVL.

This clone was counted a few times. V gene TRBV6-2 or TRBV6-3 combines with J gene TRBJ1-1, with 7 bases aligning to TRBD1. V was pared by 4 bases and J by 6 bases, with 5 bases of the junction left unmatched. The CDR3 is 13 amino acids. CDR1 and CDR2 (germline): MNHEY, SVGEGT. The CDR3 protein is CASSSGQPPEAFF. CDR3 bases: TGTGCCAGCAGTTCGGGACAGCCCCCTGAAGCTTTCTTT.

The J gene is TRBJ2-7, the V gene TRBV6-4, with D maybe TRBD2 (6 bases). CDR1 and CDR2 (germline): MRHNA, SNTAGT. V was cut by 1 base and J by 6 bases, with 19 bases left in between. The CDR3 sequence is 16 residues long. The CDR3 is CASSDLLPGLTGEQYF. The CDR3 nucleotides read TGTGCCAGCAGTGACTTGCTGCCGGGACTGACGGGCGAGCAGTACTTC.

The rearrangement uses TRBV5-8 and TRBJ2-5, with 9 bases matching TRBD2. The V segment lost 0 bases and the J segment 2 bases; nucleotides outside the gene matches: 5. The germline V gene encodes CDR1 SGHTS and CDR2 YDEGEE. The CDR3 is 16 amino acids. The CDR3 loop is CASSLVATSGQETQYF. The CDR3 region has the DNA TGTGCCAGCAGCTTGGTAGCCACTAGCGGGCAAGAGACCCAGTACTTC.

CDR3 DNA: TGTGCCAGTTTAGACAGGGCGAGGGATGGCTACACCTTC. This sequence encodes CASLDRARDGYTF. The gene calls are TRBV2 and TRBJ1-2, with 7 bases identical to TRBD1. V was clipped by 9 bases and J by 6 bases; unmatched bases: 10. The CDR3 has 13 amino acids. In germline, CDR1 is SNHLY, CDR2 FYNNEI.

The chain employs TRBV2 and TRBJ1-2; D is unclear. The CDR3 covers 13 residues. Trimming removed 5 bases from V and 7 bases from J, with 14 bases in between. CDR1 and CDR2 from the germline V gene are SNHLY and FYNNEI. The CDR3 here is CASSYTAEGGYTF. As DNA, the CDR3 is TGTGCCAGCAGTTACACGGCAGAGGGTGGCTACACCTTC.

This chain links TRBV29-1 with TRBJ1-1; no definite D call. This CDR3 is built from 15 residues. The V end lost 5 bases, the J end lost 0 bases, and 16 bases lay between the germline ends. The V gene's germline CDR1 is SQVTM and CDR2 ANQGSEA. The CDR3 here is CSVLYLGQLNTEAFF. In DNA, the CDR3 is TGCAGCGTTCTCTATCTGGGCCAGCTGAACACTGAAGCTTTCTTT.

The gene calls are TRBV5-5 and TRBJ2-7, with D perhaps TRBD2 (5 bases). Germline V gene lookup returns CDR1 SGHKS and CDR2 YYEKEE (reference sequence). This CDR3 has 14 amino acids. Trimming stripped 2 bases from V and 3 bases from J, with 12 bases between. The chain's CDR3 is CASSFGNRGYEQYF. In DNA form, the CDR3 reads TGTGCCAGCAGCTTCGGGAACAGAGGCTACGAGCAGTACTTC.

The rearrangement uses TRBV6-5 and TRBJ1-2; no definite D call. V lost 6 bases, J lost 2 bases, and 10 bases lay in between. The V gene's germline CDR1 is MNHEY and CDR2 SVGAGI. This CDR3 comprises 13 residues. CDR3 coding DNA: TGTGCCAGCAGGGCTTCGGGGAACTATGGCTACACCTTC. Translating gives CASRASGNYGYTF.

This rearrangement joins TRBV11-1 to TRBJ2-7, with 7 positions matching TRBD2. Germline V gene sequence: CDR1 SGHAT, CDR2 FQDESV (reference sequence). The CDR3 consists of 14 residues. V shed 3 bases and J 3 bases; nucleotides not matched to a gene: 5. DNA for the CDR3: TGTGCCAGCAGCTTCGGGGGGACTGACTACGAGCAGTACTTC. This codes for CASSFGGTDYEQYF.

The CDR3 DNA is TGCAGTGCTAGTTCACCGGAGACAGATACCTACGAGCAGTACTTC. Protein: CSASSPETDTYEQYF. The V and J genes are TRBV20-1 and TRBJ2-7; a weak D match, TRBD1 (5 bases). In germline, CDR1 is DFQATT, CDR2 SNEGSKA (reference sequence). CDR3 length: 15 amino acids. V was trimmed by 3 bases and J by 2 bases, leaving 17 bases between them.

V usage is TRBV19 and J usage is TRBJ2-1, with a possible D match to TRBD2 (6 bases). Per the germline V gene, CDR1 is LNHDA and CDR2 is SQIVND (reference sequence). Trimming cost V 4 bases and J 8 bases, with 21 bases left between them. This CDR3 region has 16 residues. The DNA of the CDR3 is TGTGCCAGTAGTAGAACTAGCCACCCACCTTCGGATGAGCAGTTCTTC. This codes for CASSRTSHPPSDEQFF.

This clone occurred once. The CDR3 sequence: CASSLVETQETQYF. The CDR3 nucleotides are TGTGCCAGCAGCTTAGTCGAGACACAAGAGACCCAGTACTTC. The rearrangement uses TRBV7-9 and TRBJ2-5; D is ambiguous. CDR1 is SEHNR and CDR2 is FQNEAQ in the germline V gene (reference sequence). The CDR3 loop spans 14 amino acids. Trimming removed 1 base at V and 2 bases at J, with 8 bases between. Full variable domain (rest looked up from reference TRBV7-9 and TRBJ2-5): DTGVSQNPRHKITKRGQNVTFRCDPISEHNRLYWYRQTLGQGPEFLTYFQNEAQLEKSRLLSDRFSAERPKGSFSTLEIQRTEQGDSAMYLCASSLVETQETQYFGPGTRLLVL.

The chain links TRBV6-1 to TRBJ2-1; D may be TRBD2 (5 bases). Germline V gene lookup returns CDR1 MNHNS and CDR2 SASEGT. The CDR3 spans 14 residues. The germline V and J ends were trimmed by 5 bases and 0 bases, with 8 bases remaining between them. The CDR3 sequence is CASSRRVSYNEQFF. In DNA, the CDR3 is TGTGCCAGCAGTAGGCGGGTCTCCTACAATGAGCAGTTCTTC.